The clone carrying this TCR beta chain has a handful of counts. This entry belongs to a study of blood T cell repertoires in COVID-19. Study background: Sites across the United States, Italy and Spain contributed samples from acute and convalescent COVID-19. Nucleic acid was either cDNA or gDNA, and it came from T cells, B-cell-depleted T cells, or PBMCs.

V shed 5 bases, J shed 5 bases, and the junction held 10 bases outside the gene matches. The CDR3 totals 16 residues. Germline CDR1 is MNHEY and CDR2 is SMNVEV (reference sequence). Original processing notes: Estimated nucleated cell counts came from reference gene primer amplification. The protocol was immunoSEQ multiplex PCR, while the TCRdb copy is restricted to in-frame clones and leaves out a portion. V and J calls and clone size are as listed in that table; D and trimming were resolved from the DNA. The repertoire consists of over 150,000 clones, with approximately 80% occurring once and the leading ten covering roughly 2.8%.

The rearrangement joins TRBV27 to TRBJ2-3; TRBD1 aligns across 10 bases. The sequencing input was peripheral blood. The sequence derives from a woman aged 60-75 years with acute or convalescent COVID-19. The CDR3 here is CASSTSGQGKGDTQYF. CDR3 DNA sequence: TGTGCCAGCAGTACCTCGGGACAGGGGAAGGGAGATACGCAGTATTTT.